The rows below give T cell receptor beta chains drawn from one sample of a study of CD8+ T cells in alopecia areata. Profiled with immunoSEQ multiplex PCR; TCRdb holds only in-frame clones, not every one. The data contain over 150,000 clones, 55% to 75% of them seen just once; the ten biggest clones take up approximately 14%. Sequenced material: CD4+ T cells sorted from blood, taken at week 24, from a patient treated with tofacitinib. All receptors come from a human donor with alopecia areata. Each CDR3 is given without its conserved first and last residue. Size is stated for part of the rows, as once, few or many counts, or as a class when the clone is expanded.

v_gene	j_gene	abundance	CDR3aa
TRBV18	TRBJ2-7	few	ASSPLGTGSYEQY
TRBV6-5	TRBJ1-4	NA	ASSYRTPGEKLF
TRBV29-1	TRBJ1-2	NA	SVARTDYGYT
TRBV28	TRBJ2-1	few	ASTAPGAGGSYNEQF
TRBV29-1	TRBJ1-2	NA	SVPVNGGLPYGYT
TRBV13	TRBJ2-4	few	ASSLQRGGKNIQY
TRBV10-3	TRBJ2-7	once	AIGEKIYEQY
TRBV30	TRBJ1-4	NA	AWSGQGKEKLF
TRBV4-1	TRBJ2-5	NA	ASSQVGGETQY
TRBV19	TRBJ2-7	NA	ASSRRLAGPEEQY
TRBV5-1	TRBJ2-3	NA	ASWKGELTDTQY
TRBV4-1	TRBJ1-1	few	ASSQDERAEAF